This T cell receptor beta chain derives from a study of graft-versus-host responses after intestinal transplantation (dated by TCRdb to the early 2020s). Context from the whole study: Recipients received multivisceral, liver-intestinal, or isolated intestinal transplants. Bulk TCR-beta CDR3 sequencing was used to track graft-versus-host and host-versus-graft alloreactive T cell clones in the graft, circulation and bone marrow after intestinal transplantation. Donor T cell macrochimerism was defined as a peak of at least 4% donor T cells among recipient peripheral blood mononuclear cells. Every recipient was given anti-thymocyte globulin induction, then maintenance tacrolimus and steroids for 2 to 3 years. Alloreactive clones were identified by sequencing pre-transplant mixed lymphocyte reaction products and comparing these products with unstimulated pre-transplant donor and recipient T cells. The cohort enrolled 20 to 30 intestinal transplant recipients including one retransplant, and 3 patients lacking pretransplant specimens were excluded. Instead of going to the commercial service, samples from a few later patients were sequenced in-house on an Illumina MiSeq and processed with MiXCR. General study outcomes and caveats: GvH clones were detected in recipient bone marrow, and some of these GvH clones were observed earlier in ileal mucosa or blood, consistent with an intestinal mucosal origin. Conclusions were limited by the relatively low number and heterogeneity of intestinal transplant patients. In the allografts of patients with donor T cell macrochimerism, GvH to HvG T cell clonal ratios were high. Early after transplant, peak levels of circulating GvH clones were associated with declines in HvG clones.

Dithiothreitol, EDTA incubations and collagenase D digestion were used to isolate intraepithelial and lamina propria lymphocytes from graft specimens. Serial intestinal graft biopsy specimens collected up to 600 days after transplant underwent bulk TCR-beta sequencing. Library creation used the immunoSEQ multiplex PCR assay. For most patients, genomic DNA was subjected to high-throughput TCR-beta CDR3 sequencing by Adaptive Biotechnologies. The authors' analysis ran thus. Adaptive's ImmunoSEQ software supplied the TCR sequencing data for 15 to 20 patients, while MiXCR and VDJtools were used to process a few other patients. CDR3 nucleotide sequences shared by donor and recipient were removed because the origin of these sequences could not be assigned. Alloreactive clones required at least 2-fold expansion over unstimulated cells and minimum CFSE-low frequency of 0.002% (template counts) or 0.001% (read counts). A clone was considered mappable if detected in the sequenced pre-transplant spleen, lymph node, or MLR CFSE-low populations of the donor or recipient. Cumulative frequency of alloreactive clones was calculated as a percentage of all sequences weighted by copy number. Sourced from immuneACCESS, this table was stored by TCRdb with only in-frame sequences that have V and J called. A share of the clones is absent; for the studies checked, an unresolved V gene accounts for under half, and the remainder has no known explanation. V, J and clone size reflect that table, while D and trimming were determined from the DNA. The sample data list 60,000 to 75,000 clones, and about nine tenths of these were observed just once. The top ten clones comprise 1.5% to 2% of the sample.

With respect to this clone: What antigen it recognizes has not been identified. Base qualities are not at hand, and no much larger clone is one base apart.

This receptor was identified in a human patient who received an intestinal transplant, so some T cells may come from the graft donor. Sample: ileum tissue, taken around 350 days after transplant.

Read as DNA, the sequence is TGCGCGGGGGAGGTTCGTGGGGTGAAGACCCAGTACTTC. This translates into CAGEVRGVKTQYF. The V and J genes are TRBV29-1 and TRBJ2-5; 7 central nucleotides agree with TRBD2. Taken from cysteine to phenylalanine, the CDR3 has 13 residues. The entry retains the CDR3 DNA only, 39 bases that are in frame from base 1. CDR1 SQVTM and CDR2 ANQGSEA are derived from the germline V gene.